Listed here are 20 T cell receptor beta chains from one sample, sequenced in a study of T cell changes during pregnancy in multiple sclerosis. Here immunoSEQ multiplex PCR was the method, and the copy in TCRdb shows in-frame clones only, minus some. The profile shows approximately 40,000 clones, 95% to 96% of them singletons. Sequences were derived from peripheral blood, sampled in the second trimester of pregnancy. The source of these receptors is a female donor with multiple sclerosis, enrolled in a pregnancy study.

This sequence joins TRBV18 and TRBJ1-1, with 11 bases lining up with TRBD1. Germline loops: CDR1 KGHSH, CDR2 LQKENI. The junction had 4 bases not matched to a gene; V was cut back by 5 bases and J by 5 bases. The CDR3 totals 14 residues. The DNA for the CDR3 is TGTGCCAGCTCATCGGACAGGGGGCAGACTGAAGCTTTCTTT. Encoded protein: CASSSDRGQTEAFF.

The chain is built from TRBV7-9 and TRBJ2-5; D might be TRBD1 (6 bases). Germline CDR1 and CDR2: SEHNR and FQNEAQ (reference sequence). The ends were cut back, 0 bases at V and 4 bases at J, with 6 bases in the middle. The CDR3 extends over 13 amino acids. In nucleotides, the CDR3 is TGTGCCAGCAGCTTAGCGGGGGCAGAGACCCAGTACTTC. Translation: CASSLAGAETQYF.

The rearrangement joins TRBV7-9 to TRBJ1-6; D gene ambiguous. CDR1 and CDR2 from the germline V gene are SEHNR and FQNEAQ (reference sequence). CDR3 length: 12 amino acids. V dropped 0 bases and J dropped 10 bases, with 4 bases sitting between them. CDR3 sequence: CASSLARSPLHF. Written as DNA, the CDR3 is TGTGCCAGCAGCTTAGCGCGCTCACCCCTCCACTTT.

V is TRBV6-1 and J is TRBJ1-5; D possibly corresponds to TRBD1 (5 bases). V was cut by 5 bases and J by 5 bases, with 13 bases left in between. The CDR3 runs 14 residues. Germline V gene sequence: CDR1 MNHNS, CDR2 SASEGT. Here the CDR3 reads CASSPRGGDQPQHF. CDR3 bases: TGTGCCAGCAGTCCACGCGGGGGAGATCAGCCCCAGCATTTT.

A single count supports this clone. The J gene is TRBJ2-6, the V gene TRBV27, with no clear D. This CDR3 is 15 amino acids long. Germline values: CDR1 MNHEY, CDR2 SMNVEV (reference sequence). Deletions cut 6 bases from V and 4 bases from J, with 13 bases between. The CDR3 sequence is CASSPRMQGANVLTF. Here the CDR3 DNA reads TGTGCCAGCAGCCCCCGCATGCAGGGGGCCAACGTCCTGACTTTC.

The rearrangement uses TRBV4-1 and TRBJ2-1; D might be TRBD2 (6 bases). Germline CDR1 reads MGHRA; CDR2 reads YSYEKL. This CDR3 region has 20 residues. V was trimmed by 0 bases and J by 5 bases, leaving 26 bases between them. CDR3 loop: CASSQDLRGRDSRRNNEQFF. The DNA for the CDR3 is TGCGCCAGCAGCCAAGATCTTCGAGGCCGGGACTCCCGCCGGAACAATGAGCAGTTCTTC.

The gene calls are TRBV19 and TRBJ1-3; TRBD1 agrees at 8 bases. The length of the CDR3 is 15 residues. V was pared by 6 bases and J by 1 base, with 5 bases of the junction left unmatched. From germline, CDR1 is LNHDA and CDR2 SQIVND (reference sequence). The CDR3: CASSPDRGSGNTIYF. The CDR3 DNA sequence: TGTGCCAGTAGCCCCGACAGGGGATCTGGAAACACCATATATTTT.

This sequence joins TRBV15 and TRBJ1-3; possible D gene TRBD1, 5 bases. Trimming shortened V by 1 base and J by 4 bases, and 20 bases separated the two germline ends. The germline V gene encodes CDR1 LNHNV and CDR2 YYDKDF (reference sequence). This CDR3 region has 18 residues. As DNA, the CDR3 is TGTGCCACCAGCAGAGGAACGGGTGTTCAGGGACTAGGAAACACCATATATTTT. Protein: CATSRGTGVQGLGNTIYF.

The CDR3 is CASSYSFVEVAAFF. The DNA of the CDR3 is TGTGCCAGCAGTTACTCATTCGTAGAAGTTGCTGCTTTCTTT. This rearrangement joins TRBV6-5 to TRBJ1-1, with unresolved D. This CDR3 has 14 residues. Germline loops: CDR1 MNHEY, CDR2 SVGAGI. Trimming stripped 0 bases from V and 11 bases from J, with 16 bases between.

The chain employs TRBV15 and TRBJ2-5; TRBD2 aligns across 8 bases. The CDR3 sequence is 14 residues long. Losses at the gene ends were 1 base for V and 5 bases for J; bases not matched to a gene: 3. In germline, CDR1 is LNHNV, CDR2 YYDKDF (reference sequence). The CDR3 reads CATSRVGGVETQYF. The CDR3 DNA sequence: TGTGCCACCAGCAGAGTCGGGGGGGTTGAGACCCAGTACTTC. The variable domain in full, completed from reference TRBV15 and TRBJ2-5, reads DAMVIQNPRYQVTQFGKPVTLSCSQTLNHNVMYWYQQKSSQAPKLLFHYYDKDFNNEADTPDNFQSRRPNTSFCFLDIRSPGLGDTAMYLCATSRVGGVETQYFGPGTRLLVL.

V is TRBV29-1 and J is TRBJ2-5, with a tentative D call TRBD2 (5 bases). Trimming removed 4 bases from V and 7 bases from J, with 13 bases in between. CDR1 and CDR2 from the germline V gene are SQVTM and ANQGSEA. The CDR3 loop spans 12 amino acids. The CDR3 here is CSVGEGSGTQYF. The CDR3 DNA follows: TGCAGCGTTGGAGAGGGAAGCGGGACCCAGTACTTC.

The chain has TRBV15 and TRBJ2-2; D uncertain. The CDR3 is 12 residues long. V lost 10 bases and J 0 bases, leaving 6 bases between the germline ends. The germline gives CDR1 LNHNV, CDR2 YYDKDF (reference sequence). The DNA for the CDR3 is TGTGCCATCCCCGCGAACACCGGGGAGCTGTTTTTT. Amino acid sequence: CAIPANTGELFF.

This chain joins TRBV28 and TRBJ2-7; 7 bases are a match to TRBD1. The germline V gene has CDR1 MDHEN and CDR2 SYDVKM. CDR3 length equals 14 residues. The V and J ends lost 3 bases and 1 base, in that order; junction bases with no gene match: 3. CDR3 sequence (DNA): TGTGCCAGCAGTTTTGGGGACAGATCCTACGAGCAGTACTTC. Protein product: CASSFGDRSYEQYF.

The V gene is TRBV11-1, the J gene TRBJ1-3; no clear D. The ends were cut back, 9 bases at V and 2 bases at J, with 5 bases in the middle. CDR3 length: 11 amino acids. CDR1 and CDR2 from the germline V gene are SGHAT and FQDESV (reference sequence). DNA of the CDR3: TGTGCCAGATGGCCTGGAAACACCATATATTTT. Translation: CARWPGNTIYF.

The chain combines TRBV5-5 with TRBJ2-1; D is perhaps TRBD2 (7 bases). Trimming pared 4 bases from V and 10 bases from J, leaving 18 bases between. CDR1 and CDR2 (germline): SGHKS, YYEKEE (reference sequence). This CDR3 has 14 residues. CDR3 amino acids: CASSRAGALGEQFF. The CDR3 coding sequence is TGTGCCAGCAGCCGGGCGGGGGCTCTAGGGGAGCAGTTCTTC.

V is TRBV15 and J is TRBJ1-2; D might be TRBD1 (5 bases). Germline CDR1 reads LNHNV; CDR2 reads YYDKDF (reference sequence). There are 15 residues in the CDR3. V dropped 0 bases and J dropped 5 bases, with 13 bases sitting between them. The CDR3 is CATSRDGTGGYGYTF. The DNA for the CDR3 is TGTGCCACCAGCAGAGACGGGACGGGGGGTTATGGCTACACCTTC.

This chain joins TRBV2 and TRBJ1-3; D is uncertain. Germline loops: CDR1 SNHLY, CDR2 FYNNEI. V was cut by 1 base and J by 3 bases, with 10 bases left in between. The CDR3 extends over 15 amino acids. The CDR3 sequence is CASSEERAGGNTIYF. The CDR3 region has the DNA TGTGCCAGCAGTGAAGAGAGGGCTGGTGGAAACACCATATATTTT.

The CDR3 nucleotides read TGTGCCAGCAAACCAGGTGGAAACACCATATATTTT. Its translation: CASKPGGNTIYF. The chain couples TRBV6-1 to TRBJ1-3; no firm D call. Per the germline V gene, CDR1 is MNHNS and CDR2 is SASEGT. CDR3 size: 12 residues. V lost 7 bases to trimming and J lost 3 bases, with 7 bases between them.

The chain recombines TRBV29-1 with TRBJ2-6; D is possibly TRBD2 (5 bases). Germline CDR1 and CDR2: SQVTM and ANQGSEA. V was cut by 6 bases and J by 4 bases, with 13 bases left in between. This CDR3 region has 14 residues. The CDR3 here is CSVRATGGANVLTF. Written as DNA, the CDR3 is TGCAGCGTCCGGGCAACGGGGGGGGCCAACGTCCTGACTTTC.

In its sample, this clone was seen a few times. The chain recombines TRBV27 with TRBJ2-7, with a possible D match to TRBD2 (5 bases). CDR1 and CDR2 (germline): MNHEY, SMNVEV (reference sequence). This CDR3 spans 16 amino acids. Trimming stripped 4 bases from V and 4 bases from J, with 20 bases between. The CDR3 nucleotides are TGTGCCAGCAGTTGGCGCCAAGACCGGACTGGATACGAGCAGTACTTC. Its translation is CASSWRQDRTGYEQYF.